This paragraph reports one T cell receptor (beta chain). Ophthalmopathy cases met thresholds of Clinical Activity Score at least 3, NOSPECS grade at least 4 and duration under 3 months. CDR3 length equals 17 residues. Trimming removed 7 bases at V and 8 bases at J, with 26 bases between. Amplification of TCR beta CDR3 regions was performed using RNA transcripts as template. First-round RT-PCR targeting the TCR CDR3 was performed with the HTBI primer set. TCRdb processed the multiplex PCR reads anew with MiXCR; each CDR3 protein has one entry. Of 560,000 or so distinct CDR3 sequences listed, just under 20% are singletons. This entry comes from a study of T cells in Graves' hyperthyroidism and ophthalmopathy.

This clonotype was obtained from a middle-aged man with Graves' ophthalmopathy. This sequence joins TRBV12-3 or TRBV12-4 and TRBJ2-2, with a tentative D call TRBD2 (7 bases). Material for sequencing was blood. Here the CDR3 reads CASTSGRGAASPGELFF. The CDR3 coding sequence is TGTGCCAGCACCTCGGGCCGGGGGGCTGCATCGCCTGGGGAGCTGTTTTTT.